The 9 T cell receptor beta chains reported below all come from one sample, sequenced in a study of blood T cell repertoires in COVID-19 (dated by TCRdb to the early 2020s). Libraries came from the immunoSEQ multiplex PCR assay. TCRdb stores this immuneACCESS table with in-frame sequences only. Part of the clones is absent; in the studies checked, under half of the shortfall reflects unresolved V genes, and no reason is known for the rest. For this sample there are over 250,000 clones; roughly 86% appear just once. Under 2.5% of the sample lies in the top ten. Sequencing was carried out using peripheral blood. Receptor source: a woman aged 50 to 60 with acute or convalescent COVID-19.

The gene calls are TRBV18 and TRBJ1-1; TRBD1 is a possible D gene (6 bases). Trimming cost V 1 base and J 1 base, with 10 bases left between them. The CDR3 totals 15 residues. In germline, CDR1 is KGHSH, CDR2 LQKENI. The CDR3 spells CASSPQGDGNTEAFF. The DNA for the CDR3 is TGTGCCAGCTCACCACAGGGGGATGGGAACACTGAAGCTTTCTTT.

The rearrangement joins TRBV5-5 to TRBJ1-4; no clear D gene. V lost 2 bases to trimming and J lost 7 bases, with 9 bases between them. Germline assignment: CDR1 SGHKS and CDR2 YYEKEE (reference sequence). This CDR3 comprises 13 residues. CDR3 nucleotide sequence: TGTGCCAGCAGCTTTGTCGGGGTTGAAAAACTGTTTTTT. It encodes CASSFVGVEKLFF. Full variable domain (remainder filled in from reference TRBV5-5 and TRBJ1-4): DAGVTQSPTHLIKTRGQQVTLRCSPISGHKSVSWYQQVLGQGPQFIFQYYEKEERGRGNFPDRFSARQFPNYSSELNVNALLLGDSALYLCASSFVGVEKLFFGSGTQLSVL.

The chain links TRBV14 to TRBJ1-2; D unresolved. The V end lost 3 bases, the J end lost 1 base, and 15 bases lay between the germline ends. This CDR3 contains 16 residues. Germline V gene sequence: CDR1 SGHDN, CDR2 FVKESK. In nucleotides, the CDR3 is TGTGCCAGCAGCCAGAACAGTGGTTCCTTTAACTATGGCTACACCTTC. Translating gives CASSQNSGSFNYGYTF.

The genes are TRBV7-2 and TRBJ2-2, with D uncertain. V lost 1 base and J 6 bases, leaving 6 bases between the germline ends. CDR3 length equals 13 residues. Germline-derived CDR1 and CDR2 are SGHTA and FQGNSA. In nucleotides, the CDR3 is TGTGCCAGCAGCTTAGTCTTCTCCGGGGAGCTGTTTTTT. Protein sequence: CASSLVFSGELFF.

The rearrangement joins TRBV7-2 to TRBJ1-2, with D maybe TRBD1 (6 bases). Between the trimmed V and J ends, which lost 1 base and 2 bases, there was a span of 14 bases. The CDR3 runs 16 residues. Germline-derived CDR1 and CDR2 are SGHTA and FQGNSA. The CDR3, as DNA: TGTGCCAGCAGCTTAGGAAGGGGGAGCCCGAACTATGGCTACACCTTC. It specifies CASSLGRGSPNYGYTF.

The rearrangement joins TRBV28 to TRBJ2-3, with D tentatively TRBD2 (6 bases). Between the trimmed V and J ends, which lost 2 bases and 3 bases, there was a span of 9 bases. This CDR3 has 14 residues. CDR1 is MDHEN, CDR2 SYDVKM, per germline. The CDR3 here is CASSLGGITDTQYF. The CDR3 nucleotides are TGTGCCAGCAGTTTAGGAGGGATTACAGATACGCAGTATTTT.

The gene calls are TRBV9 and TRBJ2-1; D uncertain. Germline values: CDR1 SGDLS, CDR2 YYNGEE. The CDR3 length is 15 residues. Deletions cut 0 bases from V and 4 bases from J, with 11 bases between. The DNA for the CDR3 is TGTGCCAGCAGCGTAGCCCATAGTTGGTACAATGAGCAGTTCTTC. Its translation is CASSVAHSWYNEQFF.

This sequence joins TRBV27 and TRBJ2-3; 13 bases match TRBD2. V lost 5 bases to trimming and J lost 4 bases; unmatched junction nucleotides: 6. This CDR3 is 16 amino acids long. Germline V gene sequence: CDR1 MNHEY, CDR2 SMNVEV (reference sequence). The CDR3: CASSLGLAGVADTQYF. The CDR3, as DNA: TGTGCCAGCAGTCTAGGACTAGCGGGAGTGGCAGATACGCAGTATTTT.

The chain's CDR3 is CASSSPRLAGPSTDTQYF. In DNA form, the CDR3 reads TGTGCCAGCAGCTCGCCCAGACTAGCGGGACCTAGCACAGATACGCAGTATTTT. The chain couples TRBV7-2 to TRBJ2-3, with TRBD2 matching 11 bases. The V gene's germline CDR1 is SGHTA and CDR2 FQGNSA. Trimming took 4 bases from V and 0 from J; bases not matched to a gene: 9. CDR3 length equals 18 residues.